A single sample gave rise to the 23 T cell receptor beta chains below, sequenced in a study of CD8+ T cells in alopecia areata. Treatment given: oral pan-JAK inhibitor, 5-10 mg twice daily. cDNA serving as the sequencing template came from extracted, reverse transcribed RNA. Assay used: immunoSEQ multiplex PCR; TCRdb lists only in-frame clones, some missing. Of about 160,000 clones listed, around 60% are singletons. The source material was CD4+ T cells sorted from blood, sampled at week 24, from a patient treated with tofacitinib. The source is a human donor with alopecia areata.

On this clone: Other nucleotide sequences from this sample produce the same CDR3. This chain joins TRBV29-1 and TRBJ1-5; tentative D call: TRBD1 (6 bases). Trimming shortened V by 4 bases and J by 4 bases, and 11 bases separated the two germline ends. The germline gives CDR1 SQVTM, CDR2 ANQGSEA. The length of the CDR3 is 13 residues. CDR3 sequence reads: CSVGQGRNQPQHF. In DNA form, the CDR3 reads TGCAGCGTTGGGCAGGGGAGGAATCAGCCCCAGCATTTT.

The genes are TRBV7-2 and TRBJ2-6; D remains unclear. This CDR3 is 13 amino acids long. Looked up from germline, CDR1 is SGHTA and CDR2 is FQGNSA. V was trimmed by 7 bases and J by 0 bases, leaving 4 bases between them. The CDR3 spells CASKFSGANVLTF. CDR3 sequence (DNA): TGTGCCAGCAAGTTCTCTGGGGCCAACGTCCTGACTTTC.

The chain carries TRBV5-1 and TRBJ1-1; D remains ambiguous. CDR3 length: 14 residues. The germline V and J ends were trimmed by 0 bases and 0 bases, with 6 bases remaining between them. Germline loops: CDR1 SGHRS, CDR2 YFSETQ. CDR3 loop: CASSLEYLNTEAFF. Here the CDR3 DNA reads TGCGCCAGCAGCTTGGAGTATCTGAACACTGAAGCTTTCTTT.

CDR3 residues: CASSRTGDYGYTF. Here the CDR3 DNA reads TGCGCCAGCAGCCGGACCGGAGACTATGGCTACACCTTC. This chain connects TRBV4-1 to TRBJ1-2; D remains ambiguous. V lost 4 bases and J lost 3, with 9 bases in between. Germline CDR1 is MGHRA and CDR2 is YSYEKL. The CDR3 totals 13 residues.

The sample holds a few counts of this clone. This chain joins TRBV2 and TRBJ1-5, with D uncertain. The CDR3 extends over 14 amino acids. Trimming pared 4 bases from V and 2 bases from J, leaving 9 bases between. The germline CDR1 and CDR2 sequences are SNHLY and FYNNEI. CDR3 nucleotide sequence: TGTGCCAGCAGTGCGGAACTCCGCAATCAGCCCCAGCATTTT. This translates into CASSAELRNQPQHF.

The chain couples TRBV4-1 to TRBJ2-5; weak D call: TRBD1 (5 bases). Germline CDR1 and CDR2: MGHRA and YSYEKL. Trimming cost V 0 bases and J 11 bases, with 31 bases left between them. The CDR3 extends over 19 amino acids. DNA for the CDR3: TGCGCCAGCAGCCAAGATCGTCGACCTGTGAATTCTTGGGGCGAAGAGCAGTACTTC. Protein: CASSQDRRPVNSWGEEQYF.

The chain has TRBV4-1 and TRBJ2-3; 9 nucleotides agree with TRBD2. The CDR3 is made up of 17 amino acids. With V trimmed by 0 bases and J by 6 bases, 10 bases remained unmatched. Germline V gene data show CDR1 as MGHRA and CDR2 as YSYEKL. CDR3 loop: CASSQDGGGGAGDTQYF. In DNA, the CDR3 is TGCGCCAGCAGCCAAGATGGAGGCGGGGGGGCAGGTGATACGCAGTATTTT.

In its sample, this clone was seen a few times. The V call is TRBV11-2, the J call TRBJ1-6, with D uncertain. V shed 1 base and J shed 9 bases, with 13 bases lying between them. Looked up from germline, CDR1 is SGHAT and CDR2 is FQNNGV. The CDR3 is 15 amino acids. CDR3 bases: TGTGCCAGCAGCTTAGTTATTGGACCGGGTTCACCCCTCCACTTT. It codes for CASSLVIGPGSPLHF.

The chain employs TRBV29-1 and TRBJ1-2; 8 bases are shared with TRBD1. J gave up 5 bases and V 6 bases, and 8 bases lay outside the gene matches. This CDR3 is 13 amino acids long. Germline V gives CDR1 SQVTM, CDR2 ANQGSEA. The CDR3 loop reads CSVERTGIYGYTF. The CDR3 DNA follows: TGCAGCGTCGAGCGGACAGGGATTTATGGCTACACCTTC.

A word on this clone: Other DNA sequences in the same sample also yield this CDR3. The chain couples TRBV29-1 to TRBJ2-3; 10 positions agree with TRBD1. Germline CDR1 reads SQVTM; CDR2 reads ANQGSEA. Trimming removed 5 bases from V and 3 bases from J; junction bases left unmatched: 5. The CDR3 is 14 amino acids. The CDR3 here is CSVKPGQGTDTQYF. DNA of the CDR3: TGCAGCGTTAAGCCGGGACAGGGGACAGATACGCAGTATTTT.

V and J are TRBV18 and TRBJ2-6; 7 bases fit TRBD1. With V trimmed by 5 bases and J by 1 base, 8 bases remained unmatched. This CDR3 has 17 residues. From germline, CDR1 is KGHSH and CDR2 LQKENI. The CDR3 sequence: CASSRDRVISGANVLTF. CDR3 DNA: TGTGCCAGCTCAAGAGACAGGGTCATTTCTGGGGCCAACGTCCTGACTTTC.

The chain uses TRBV6-5 and TRBJ2-5; the D is unclear. CDR3 length: 15 residues. Germline values: CDR1 MNHEY, CDR2 SVGAGI. V was trimmed by 2 bases and J by 4 bases, leaving 14 bases between them. This CDR3 is CASSYAKTIRETQYF. The CDR3 bases are TGTGCCAGCAGTTACGCAAAGACAATACGAGAGACCCAGTACTTC.

The genes are TRBV7-9 and TRBJ1-2; D not resolved. Trimming shortened V by 2 bases and J by 6 bases, and 16 bases separated the two germline ends. CDR1 is SEHNR and CDR2 is FQNEAQ in the germline V gene (reference sequence). This CDR3 is built from 15 residues. The CDR3 DNA follows: TGTGCCAGCAGCTTAAGTATTGAGGGCCGACATGGCTACACCTTC. It translates to CASSLSIEGRHGYTF.

CDR3 region: CASPTRGGTEQFF. CDR3 DNA: TGTGCCTCCCCGACTAGGGGAGGGACCGAGCAGTTCTTC. This chain uses TRBV30 with TRBJ2-1; the match to TRBD2 covers 7 bases. The CDR3 is made up of 13 amino acids. Looked up from germline, CDR1 is GTSNPN and CDR2 is SVGIG (reference sequence). Trimming removed 7 bases from V and 10 bases from J; junction bases left unmatched: 13.

The J gene is TRBJ1-2, the V gene TRBV27, with D possibly matching TRBD1 (6 bases). V shed 4 bases and J shed 6 bases, with 15 bases lying between them. The CDR3 covers 14 residues. The V gene's germline CDR1 is MNHEY and CDR2 SMNVEV (reference sequence). For the CDR3, the DNA is TGTGCCAGCAGTTATGGGGGGCGGCGGAATGGCTACACCTTC. Translation: CASSYGGRRNGYTF.

The chain recombines TRBV6-5 with TRBJ2-7; the match to TRBD1 covers 7 bases. The CDR3 is 13 amino acids. Trimming removed 10 bases from V and 6 bases from J; junction bases left unmatched: 12. CDR1 and CDR2 (germline): MNHEY, SVGAGI. The CDR3 region is CATRSDRVGEQYF. The CDR3 DNA follows: TGTGCCACCAGATCCGACAGGGTGGGCGAGCAGTACTTC.

This rearrangement joins TRBV10-3 to TRBJ1-5, with D tentatively TRBD1 (5 bases). Trimming took off 6 bases at V and 0 bases at J, with 12 bases between the two ends. The CDR3 length is 15 residues. CDR1 and CDR2 (germline): ENHRY, SYGVKD. The CDR3 loop is CAISPGPDSNQPQHF. Written as DNA, the CDR3 is TGTGCCATCAGCCCGGGACCGGATAGCAATCAGCCCCAGCATTTT.

This chain joins TRBV30 and TRBJ2-7; a weak D match, TRBD2 (6 bases). CDR3 length: 13 residues. The germline CDR1 and CDR2 sequences are GTSNPN and SVGIG (reference sequence). Trimming left V 0 bases short and J 2 bases short, with 8 bases between. Here the CDR3 DNA reads TGTGCCTGGAGTGTTGGAGGGACCTACGAGCAGTACTTC. This encodes CAWSVGGTYEQYF.

The chain employs TRBV7-2 and TRBJ2-2, with D unresolved. Germline V gives CDR1 SGHTA, CDR2 FQGNSA. Between the trimmed V and J ends, which lost 5 bases and 2 bases, there was a span of 9 bases. The CDR3 has 14 amino acids. The CDR3 DNA is TGTGCCAGCAGCCCGGGTCCCAACACCGGGGAGCTGTTTTTT. Residues: CASSPGPNTGELFF.

V usage is TRBV5-1 and J usage is TRBJ1-1; D is undetermined. From germline, CDR1 is SGHRS and CDR2 YFSETQ. The CDR3 has 12 residues. Trimming removed 5 bases from V and 1 base from J, with 6 bases in between. The DNA of the CDR3 is TGCGCCAGCAGGAACAAGAACACTGAAGCTTTCTTT. Its protein product is CASRNKNTEAFF.

The gene calls are TRBV20-1 and TRBJ1-5; D is undetermined. This CDR3 is built from 11 residues. Trimming removed 6 bases from V and 9 bases from J, with 12 bases in between. Germline-derived CDR1 and CDR2 are DFQATT and SNEGSKA (reference sequence). The CDR3 DNA sequence: TGCAGTGCGACCGAGTCGGGGCCCCAGCATTTT. Encoded protein: CSATESGPQHF.

This clone has just one count. Mismatch with germline at one junction end may stem from a read error. V is TRBV5-1 and J is TRBJ2-4; the D is unclear. CDR1 SGHRS and CDR2 YFSETQ come from the germline V gene. The CDR3 runs to 13 residues. The CDR3 coding sequence is TGTGCCAGCAGCTACGATTCCGTTCTGGGACAGTACTTC. It encodes CASSYDSVLGQYF.

V and J are TRBV6-6 and TRBJ2-7, with D unclear. V was pared by 0 bases and J by 6 bases, with 9 bases between. CDR3 length: 13 residues. The germline gives CDR1 MNHNY, CDR2 SVGAGI (reference sequence). Here the CDR3 reads CASSYSYPPEQYF. CDR3 nucleotides: TGTGCCAGCAGTTACTCATACCCGCCCGAGCAGTACTTC.